These 23 T cell receptor beta chains came from one sample sequenced in a study of blood T cell repertoires in COVID-19. The data were produced by immunoSEQ multiplex PCR, yet TCRdb's version contains in-frame clones alone and is incomplete. Of 170,000 or so clones detected, around 85% appear once; the ten largest clones hold 5% to 8%. The material sequenced was PBMCs or T cells enriched from blood (not recorded which). These receptors originate from a man in his forties who had recovered from COVID-19.

The genes are TRBV7-8 and TRBJ2-7; 7 bases match TRBD2. V trimming: 5 bases; J trimming: 6 bases; junction bases outside the gene matches: 13. This CDR3 is built from 15 residues. Germline CDR1 is SGHVS and CDR2 is FQNEAQ. The CDR3 reads CASSPPARAGTEQYF. The DNA for the CDR3 is TGTGCCAGCAGCCCCCCCGCTCGAGCGGGGACCGAGCAGTACTTC.

This chain connects TRBV21-1 to TRBJ2-7; TRBD1 reflects the table's D call only, with no check against the DNA. TRBV21-1 is noted as a pseudogene. The CDR3 runs 15 residues. The CDR3 nucleotides read TGTGCCAGCAGCTGTTGCGGACAGGGAGGCTACGAGCAGTACTTC. Translated, it gives CASSCCGQGGYEQYF.

The rearrangement links TRBV12-3 or TRBV12-4 to TRBJ2-1, with a weak D call TRBD1 (6 bases). CDR3 size: 12 residues. Trimming stripped 0 bases from V and 15 bases from J, with 12 bases between. The CDR3 sequence is CASSLAGAVPFF. The DNA for the CDR3 is TGTGCCAGCAGTTTAGCGGGGGCCGTCCCGTTCTTC.

The chain links TRBV18 to TRBJ1-1; D possibly corresponds to TRBD1 (5 bases). V was cut by 6 bases and J by 0 bases, with 11 bases left in between. The CDR3 loop spans 14 amino acids. Germline-derived CDR1 and CDR2 are KGHSH and LQKENI. CDR3 DNA sequence: TGTGCCAGCTCCCCCCAGGGTATGAACACTGAAGCTTTCTTT. This sequence encodes CASSPQGMNTEAFF.

Here the CDR3 DNA reads TGTGCCAGCAGTAGTCGACTCTCCTACGAGCAGTACTTC. It is translated as CASSSRLSYEQYF. The V and J genes are TRBV28 and TRBJ2-7; no definite D call. The ends were cut back, 5 bases at V and 0 bases at J, with 8 bases in the middle. CDR1 is MDHEN, CDR2 SYDVKM, per germline. This CDR3 comprises 13 residues. Full variable domain (missing parts from reference TRBV28 and TRBJ2-7): DVKVTQSSRYLVKRTGEKVFLECVQDMDHENMFWYRQDPGLGLRLIYFSYDVKMKEKGDIPEGYSVSREKKERFSLILESASTNQTSMYLCASSSRLSYEQYFGPGTRLTVT.

The CDR3 DNA is TGCGCCAGCAGCCTTACCGCAGGGGGCGCCCGGGGCTACACCTTC. This codes for CASSLTAGGARGYTF. This rearrangement joins TRBV5-1 to TRBJ1-2; 8 bases fit TRBD1. Germline values: CDR1 SGHRS, CDR2 YFSETQ. V shed 4 bases, J shed 8 bases, and the junction held 13 bases outside the gene matches. This CDR3 region has 15 residues.

The gene calls are TRBV7-2 and TRBJ2-3, with 9 bases lining up with TRBD2. The ends lost 3 bases at V and 7 bases at J; junction bases unmatched: 8. CDR1 and CDR2 (germline): SGHTA, FQGNSA. This CDR3 is built from 15 residues. The DNA of the CDR3 is TGTGCCAGCAGCTTCGAGGGACTAGCAACAAATACGCAGTATTTT. Its protein product is CASSFEGLATNTQYF.

This chain uses TRBV19 with TRBJ1-4, with TRBD1 matching 7 bases. Per germline, CDR1 LNHDA and CDR2 SQIVND (reference sequence). J lost 3 bases, V lost 9 bases, and 7 bases had no gene match. This CDR3 is 14 amino acids long. The CDR3 sequence: CASHRGTPNEKLFF. The CDR3 DNA reads as TGTGCCAGCCACAGGGGAACCCCTAATGAAAAACTGTTTTTT.

This chain joins TRBV20-1 and TRBJ1-5; no clear D. The CDR3 extends over 11 amino acids. Germline-derived CDR1 and CDR2 are DFQATT and SNEGSKA (reference sequence). The ends were cut back, 1 base at V and 6 bases at J, with 4 bases in the middle. This CDR3 reads CSARAGQPQHF. The CDR3 DNA reads TGCAGTGCTAGAGCGGGTCAGCCCCAGCATTTT.

V and J are TRBV6-4 and TRBJ2-2; the D gene is possibly TRBD1 (6 bases). The CDR3 length is 15 residues. Trimming pared 8 bases from V and 0 bases from J, leaving 13 bases between. Germline V gene sequence: CDR1 MRHNA, CDR2 SNTAGT. Here the CDR3 reads CASGQGPANTGELFF. For the CDR3, the DNA is TGTGCCAGCGGTCAGGGGCCCGCGAACACCGGGGAGCTGTTTTTT.

This sequence joins TRBV10-3 and TRBJ2-2; D possibly corresponds to TRBD2 (6 bases). This CDR3 is built from 13 residues. The V end was cut by 6 bases, the J end by 6 bases, with 11 bases between. CDR1 is ENHRY, CDR2 SYGVKD, per germline. CDR3 in amino acids: CAISRESPGELFF. DNA for the CDR3: TGTGCCATCAGCCGGGAGAGCCCCGGGGAGCTGTTTTTT.

The chain combines TRBV11-2 with TRBJ1-1; the D is unclear. The CDR3 consists of 14 residues. Trimming removed 2 bases at V and 0 bases at J, with 7 bases between. Germline V lookup: CDR1 SGHAT, CDR2 FQNNGV. CDR3 coding DNA: TGTGCCAGCAGCTTACAAGCAATGAACACTGAAGCTTTCTTT. Amino acids: CASSLQAMNTEAFF.

The chain recombines TRBV18 with TRBJ1-1, with D maybe TRBD1 (6 bases). The CDR3 consists of 14 residues. With 4 bases removed from V and 1 base from J, the gap between germline ends came to 10 bases. CDR1 and CDR2 (germline): KGHSH, LQKENI. CDR3 nucleotides: TGTGCCAGCTCACGGACAGCCGAGAACACTGAAGCTTTCTTT. Its translation is CASSRTAENTEAFF.

The gene calls are TRBV28 and TRBJ1-5; 8 bases match TRBD1. Unmatched junction bases numbered 9, after V lost 6 bases and J lost 2 bases. The germline V gene encodes CDR1 MDHEN and CDR2 SYDVKM. The CDR3 contains 16 residues. CDR3 in DNA: TGTGCCAGCAGCAATCAGGGGGCAGGGGGCAATCAGCCCCAGCATTTT. The encoded protein is CASSNQGAGGNQPQHF. Complete variable domain (other parts from reference TRBV28 and TRBJ1-5): DVKVTQSSRYLVKRTGEKVFLECVQDMDHENMFWYRQDPGLGLRLIYFSYDVKMKEKGDIPEGYSVSREKKERFSLILESASTNQTSMYLCASSNQGAGGNQPQHFGDGTRLSIL.

This sequence joins TRBV18 and TRBJ1-5, with 10 positions matching TRBD1. Unmatched junction bases numbered 9, after V lost 2 bases and J lost 2 bases. This CDR3 region has 18 residues. Per germline, CDR1 KGHSH and CDR2 LQKENI. The CDR3 bases are TGTGCCAGCTCACCAGGGACAGGGGTGGTGAGGGGCAATCAGCCCCAGCATTTT. This codes for CASSPGTGVVRGNQPQHF.

J is TRBJ1-3 and V is TRBV5-1; a possible D gene is TRBD1 (5 bases). The germline V gene has CDR1 SGHRS and CDR2 YFSETQ. There are 16 residues in the CDR3. V was trimmed by 0 bases and J by 2 bases, leaving 12 bases between them. The CDR3 DNA is TGCGCCAGCAGCTTGGTCCCTTCAGGGACTGGAAACACCATATATTTT. Protein product: CASSLVPSGTGNTIYF.

This rearrangement joins TRBV7-6 to TRBJ2-7; D may be TRBD2 (6 bases). CDR3 size: 15 residues. The V end was cut by 4 bases, the J end by 2 bases, with 15 bases between. The germline CDR1 and CDR2 sequences are SGHVS and FNYEAQ. The CDR3 loop is CASSSGGGSAYEQYF. CDR3 DNA sequence: TGTGCCAGCAGCTCCGGAGGAGGGAGTGCCTACGAGCAGTACTTC.

The chain combines TRBV10-3 with TRBJ1-1; possible D gene TRBD1, 6 bases. This CDR3 has 13 amino acids. V was cut by 8 bases and J by 1 base, with 11 bases left in between. The germline gives CDR1 ENHRY, CDR2 SYGVKD. The CDR3 reads CAIGTRGNTEAFF. The CDR3 bases are TGTGCCATCGGGACCAGGGGGAACACTGAAGCTTTCTTT.

V and J are TRBV12-3 or TRBV12-4 and TRBJ1-1; D may be TRBD1 (5 bases). The length of the CDR3 is 13 residues. Trimming left V 5 bases short and J 6 bases short, with 13 bases between. The DNA for the CDR3 is TGTGCCAGCAGTCAAAGGGGTAGGGCTGAAGCTTTCTTT. Its translation: CASSQRGRAEAFF.

The chain employs TRBV9 and TRBJ1-1; 7 nucleotides align to TRBD1. Germline CDR1 SGDLS, CDR2 YYNGEE. This CDR3 comprises 16 residues. V was pared by 0 bases and J by 1 base, with 6 bases of the junction left unmatched. In nucleotides, the CDR3 is TGTGCCAGCAGCGTAGCGCTAGGGGGCAAGAACACTGAAGCTTTCTTT. Translated, it gives CASSVALGGKNTEAFF.

Note on this clone: Other DNA sequences within the sample encode an identical CDR3. The DNA for the CDR3 is TGTGCCAGCAGTCGGAACAGGGGTGACACTGAAGCTTTCTTT. Translation gives CASSRNRGDTEAFF. The chain carries TRBV3-1 (or the pseudogene TRBV3-2) and TRBJ1-1; 7 bases align to TRBD1. This CDR3 contains 14 residues. V was pared by 6 bases and J by 3 bases, with 7 bases of the junction left unmatched. From germline, CDR1 is LGHDT and CDR2 YNNKEL (reference sequence).

The rearrangement joins TRBV28 to TRBJ1-2; D is ambiguous. V was cut by 3 bases and J by 4 bases, with 6 bases left in between. The length of the CDR3 is 12 residues. The germline gives CDR1 MDHEN, CDR2 SYDVKM. The CDR3 DNA reads TGTGCCAGCAGTTTCTACAGCTATGGCTACACCTTC. Translation: CASSFYSYGYTF.

As for this clone: The same CDR3 arises from other DNA sequences in this sample as well. The chain joins TRBV4-2 to TRBJ2-3, with 7 positions matching TRBD2. CDR1 is LGHNA and CDR2 is YNFKEQ in the germline V gene. With 4 bases clipped from V and 4 bases from J, the junction kept 2 bases outside the gene matches. The CDR3 is 13 amino acids. CDR3 nucleotides: TGTGCCAGCAGCCGGGGGGGGGCAGATACGCAGTATTTT. It yields the protein CASSRGGADTQYF.